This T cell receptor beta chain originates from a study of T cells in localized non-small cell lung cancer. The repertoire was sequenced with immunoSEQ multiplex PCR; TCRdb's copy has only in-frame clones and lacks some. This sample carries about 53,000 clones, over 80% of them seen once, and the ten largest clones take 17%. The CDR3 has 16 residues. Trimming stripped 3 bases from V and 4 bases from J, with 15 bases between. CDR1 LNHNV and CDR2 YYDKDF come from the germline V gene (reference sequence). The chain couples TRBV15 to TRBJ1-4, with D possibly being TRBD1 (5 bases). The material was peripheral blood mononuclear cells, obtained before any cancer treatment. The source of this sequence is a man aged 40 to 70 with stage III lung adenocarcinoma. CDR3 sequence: CATSSSQGVGNEKLFF. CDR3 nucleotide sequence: TGTGCCACCAGCAGCTCCCAGGGTGTGGGTAATGAAAAACTGTTTTTT.